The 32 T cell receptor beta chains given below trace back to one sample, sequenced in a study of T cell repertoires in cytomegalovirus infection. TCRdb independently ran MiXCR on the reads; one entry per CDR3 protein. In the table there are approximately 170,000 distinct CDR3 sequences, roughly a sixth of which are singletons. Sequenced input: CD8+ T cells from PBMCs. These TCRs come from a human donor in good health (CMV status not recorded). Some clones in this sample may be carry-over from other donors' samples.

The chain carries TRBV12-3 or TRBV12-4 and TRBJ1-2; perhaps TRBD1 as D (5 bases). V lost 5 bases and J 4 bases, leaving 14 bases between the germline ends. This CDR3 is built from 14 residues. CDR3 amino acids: CASSPTQDLYGYTF. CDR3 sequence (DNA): TGTGCCAGCAGTCCTACACAGGACCTCTATGGCTACACCTTC.

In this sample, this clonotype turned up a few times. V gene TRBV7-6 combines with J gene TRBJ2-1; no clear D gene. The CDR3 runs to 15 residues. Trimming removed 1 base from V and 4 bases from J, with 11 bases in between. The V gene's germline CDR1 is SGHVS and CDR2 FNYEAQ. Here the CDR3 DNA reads TGTGCCAGCAGCTTAGTGTGGGAACCATACAATGAGCAGTTCTTC. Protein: CASSLVWEPYNEQFF.

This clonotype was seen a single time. In DNA, the CDR3 is TGTGCCAGCAGTTACAACTCCGGGCGGGGAGGCTACACCTTC. It yields the protein CASSYNSGRGGYTF. This rearrangement joins TRBV6-5 to TRBJ1-2; D unresolved. This CDR3 is 14 amino acids long. With 2 bases removed from V and 8 bases from J, the gap between germline ends came to 15 bases. Germline V gene lookup returns CDR1 MNHEY and CDR2 SVGAGI.

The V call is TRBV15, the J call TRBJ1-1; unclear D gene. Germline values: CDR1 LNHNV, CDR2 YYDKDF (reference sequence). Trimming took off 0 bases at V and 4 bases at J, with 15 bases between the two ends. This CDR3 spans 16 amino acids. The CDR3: CATSRDDMQVVTEAFF. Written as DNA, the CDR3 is TGTGCCACCAGCAGAGACGATATGCAGGTCGTCACTGAAGCTTTCTTT. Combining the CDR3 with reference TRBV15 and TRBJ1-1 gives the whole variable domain DAMVIQNPRYQVTQFGKPVTLSCSQTLNHNVMYWYQQKSSQAPKLLFHYYDKDFNNEADTPDNFQSRRPNTSFCFLDIRSPGLGDTAMYLCATSRDDMQVVTEAFFGQGTRLTVV.

In nucleotides, the CDR3 is TGTGCCAGCAGTTCCGAAGGACTAGCGGGATACGAGCAGTACTTC. Residues: CASSSEGLAGYEQYF. The chain joins TRBV6-2 or TRBV6-3 to TRBJ2-7; 12 positions agree with TRBD2. CDR3 length: 15 amino acids. The trim removed 4 bases at V and 4 bases at J, leaving 5 bases unmatched. Germline V lookup: CDR1 MNHEY, CDR2 SVGEGT.

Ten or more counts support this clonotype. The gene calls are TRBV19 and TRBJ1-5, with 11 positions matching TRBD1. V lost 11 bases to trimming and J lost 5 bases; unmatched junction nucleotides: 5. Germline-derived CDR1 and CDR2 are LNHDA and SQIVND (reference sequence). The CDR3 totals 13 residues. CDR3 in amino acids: CAVKGQGDQPQHF. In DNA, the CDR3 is TGTGCCGTAAAGGGACAGGGGGATCAGCCCCAGCATTTT.

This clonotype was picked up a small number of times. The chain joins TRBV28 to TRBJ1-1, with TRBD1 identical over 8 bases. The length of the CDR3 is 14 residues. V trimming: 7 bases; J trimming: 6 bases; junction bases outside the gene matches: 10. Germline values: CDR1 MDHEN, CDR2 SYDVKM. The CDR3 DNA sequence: TGTGCCAGCATGCCGACAGGGGTTGGCCCTGAAGCTTTCTTT. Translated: CASMPTGVGPEAFF. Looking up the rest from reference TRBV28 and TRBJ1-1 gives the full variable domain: DVKVTQSSRYLVKRTGEKVFLECVQDMDHENMFWYRQDPGLGLRLIYFSYDVKMKEKGDIPEGYSVSREKKERFSLILESASTNQTSMYLCASMPTGVGPEAFFGQGTRLTVV.

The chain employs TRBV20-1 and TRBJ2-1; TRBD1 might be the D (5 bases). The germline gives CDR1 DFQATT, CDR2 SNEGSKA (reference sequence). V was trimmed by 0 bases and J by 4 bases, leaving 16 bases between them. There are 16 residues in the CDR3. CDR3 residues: CSARDLQALVYNEQFF. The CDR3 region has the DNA TGCAGTGCTAGAGATCTACAGGCCCTCGTTTACAATGAGCAGTTCTTC.

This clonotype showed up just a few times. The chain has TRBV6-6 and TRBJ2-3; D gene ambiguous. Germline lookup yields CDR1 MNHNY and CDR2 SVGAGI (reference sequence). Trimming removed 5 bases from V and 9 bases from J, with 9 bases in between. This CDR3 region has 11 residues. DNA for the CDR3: TGTGCCAGCAGTGACACGCGGACGCAGTATTTT. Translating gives CASSDTRTQYF.

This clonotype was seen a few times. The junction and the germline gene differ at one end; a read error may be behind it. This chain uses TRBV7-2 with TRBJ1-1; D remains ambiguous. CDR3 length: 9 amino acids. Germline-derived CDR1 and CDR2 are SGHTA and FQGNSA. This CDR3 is CASSPLHPF. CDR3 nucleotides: TGTGCCAGCAGTCCCCTGCACCCGTTT.

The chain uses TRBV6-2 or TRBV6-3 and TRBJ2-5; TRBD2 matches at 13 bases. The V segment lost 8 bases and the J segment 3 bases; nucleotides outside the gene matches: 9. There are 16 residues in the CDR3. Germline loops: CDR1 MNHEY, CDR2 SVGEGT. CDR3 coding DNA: TGTGCCAGCGCAGGGCGGGGGACTAGCGGGGAAGAGACCCAGTACTTC. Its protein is CASAGRGTSGEETQYF.

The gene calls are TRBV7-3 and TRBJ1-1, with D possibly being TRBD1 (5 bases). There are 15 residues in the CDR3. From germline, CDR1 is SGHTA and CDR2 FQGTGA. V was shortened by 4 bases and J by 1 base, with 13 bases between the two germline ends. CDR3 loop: CASSSAGGANTEAFF. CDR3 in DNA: TGTGCCAGCAGCTCAGCGGGCGGGGCGAACACTGAAGCTTTCTTT.

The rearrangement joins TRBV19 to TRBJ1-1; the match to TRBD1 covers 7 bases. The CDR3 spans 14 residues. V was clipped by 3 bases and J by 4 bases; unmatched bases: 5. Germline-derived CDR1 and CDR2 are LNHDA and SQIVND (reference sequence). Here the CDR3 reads CASSMEGARTEAFF. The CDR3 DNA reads TGTGCCAGTAGTATGGAGGGGGCGCGCACTGAAGCTTTCTTT.

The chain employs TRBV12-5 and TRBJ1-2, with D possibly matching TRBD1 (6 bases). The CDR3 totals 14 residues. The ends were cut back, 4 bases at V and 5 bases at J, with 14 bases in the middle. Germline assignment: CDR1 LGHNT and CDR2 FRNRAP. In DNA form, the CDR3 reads TGTGCTAGTGGTTCGCTTGTCAGGGGATATGGCTACACCTTC. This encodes CASGSLVRGYGYTF.

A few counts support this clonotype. CDR3 amino acids: CASRQGGSFTDTQYF. In DNA form, the CDR3 reads TGTGCCAGCAGACAGGGGGGTAGCTTTACAGATACGCAGTATTTT. This chain uses TRBV12-3 or TRBV12-4 with TRBJ2-3, with 8 bases lining up with TRBD1. The CDR3 consists of 15 residues. With V trimmed by 6 bases and J by 3 bases, 8 bases remained unmatched.

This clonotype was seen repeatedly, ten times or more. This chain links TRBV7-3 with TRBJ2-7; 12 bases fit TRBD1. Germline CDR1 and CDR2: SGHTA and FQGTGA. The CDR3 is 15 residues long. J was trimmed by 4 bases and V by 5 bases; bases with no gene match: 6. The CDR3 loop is CASSHGTGGTYEQYF. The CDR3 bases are TGTGCCAGCAGCCACGGGACAGGGGGCACGTACGAGCAGTACTTC. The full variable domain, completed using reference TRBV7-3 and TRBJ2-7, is GAGVSQTPSNKVTEKGKYVELRCDPISGHTALYWYRQSLGQGPEFLIYFQGTGAADDSGLPNDRFFAVRPEGSVSTLKIQRTERGDSAVYLCASSHGTGGTYEQYFGPGTRLTVT.

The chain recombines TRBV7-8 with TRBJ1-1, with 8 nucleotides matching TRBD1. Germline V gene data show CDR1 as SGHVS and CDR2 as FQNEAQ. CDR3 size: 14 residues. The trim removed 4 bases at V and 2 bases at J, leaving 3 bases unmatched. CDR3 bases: TGTGCCAGCAGCTACGACAGGGGAAACACTGAAGCTTTCTTT. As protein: CASSYDRGNTEAFF.

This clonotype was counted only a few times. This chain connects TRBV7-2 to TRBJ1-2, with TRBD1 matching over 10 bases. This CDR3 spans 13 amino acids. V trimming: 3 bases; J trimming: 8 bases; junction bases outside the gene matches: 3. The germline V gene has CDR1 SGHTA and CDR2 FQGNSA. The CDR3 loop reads CASSFGQGVGYTF. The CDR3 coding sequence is TGTGCCAGCAGCTTCGGACAGGGGGTCGGCTACACCTTC.

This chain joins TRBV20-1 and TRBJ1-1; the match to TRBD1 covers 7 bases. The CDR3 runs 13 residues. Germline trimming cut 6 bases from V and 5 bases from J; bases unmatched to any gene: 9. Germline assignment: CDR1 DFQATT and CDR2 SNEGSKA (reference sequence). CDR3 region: CSAITGEETEAFF. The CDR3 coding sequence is TGCAGTGCCATCACAGGGGAGGAGACTGAAGCTTTCTTT.

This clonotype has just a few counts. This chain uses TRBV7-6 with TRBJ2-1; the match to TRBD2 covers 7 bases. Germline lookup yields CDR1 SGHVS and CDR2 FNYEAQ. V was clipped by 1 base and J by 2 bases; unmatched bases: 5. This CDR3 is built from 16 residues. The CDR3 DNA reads TGTGCCAGCAGCTTAGGGACGGGAGGCCCCTACAATGAGCAGTTCTTC. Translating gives CASSLGTGGPYNEQFF.

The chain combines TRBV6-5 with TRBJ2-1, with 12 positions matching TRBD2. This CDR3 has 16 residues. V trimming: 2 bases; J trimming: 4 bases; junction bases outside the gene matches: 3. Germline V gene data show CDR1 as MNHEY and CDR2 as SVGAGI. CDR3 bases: TGTGCCAGCAGTTACCCCGGACTAGCGGGGTACAATGAGCAGTTCTTC. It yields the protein CASSYPGLAGYNEQFF.

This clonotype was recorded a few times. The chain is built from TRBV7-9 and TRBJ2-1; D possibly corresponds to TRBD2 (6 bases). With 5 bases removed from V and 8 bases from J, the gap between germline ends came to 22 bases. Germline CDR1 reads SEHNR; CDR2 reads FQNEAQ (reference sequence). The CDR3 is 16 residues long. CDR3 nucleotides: TGTGCCAGCAGCCCACGAAAACCGGGACTCAGATATGAGCAGTTCTTC. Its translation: CASSPRKPGLRYEQFF. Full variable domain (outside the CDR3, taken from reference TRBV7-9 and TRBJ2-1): DTGVSQNPRHKITKRGQNVTFRCDPISEHNRLYWYRQTLGQGPEFLTYFQNEAQLEKSRLLSDRFSAERPKGSFSTLEIQRTEQGDSAMYLCASSPRKPGLRYEQFFGPGTRLTVL.

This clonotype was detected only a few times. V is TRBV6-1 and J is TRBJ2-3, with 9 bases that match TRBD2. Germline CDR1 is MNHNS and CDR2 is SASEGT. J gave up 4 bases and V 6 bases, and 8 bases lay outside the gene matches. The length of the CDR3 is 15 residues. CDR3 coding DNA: TGTGCCAGCAGATTGGTTAGCGGGAGTCCAGATACGCAGTATTTT. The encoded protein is CASRLVSGSPDTQYF.

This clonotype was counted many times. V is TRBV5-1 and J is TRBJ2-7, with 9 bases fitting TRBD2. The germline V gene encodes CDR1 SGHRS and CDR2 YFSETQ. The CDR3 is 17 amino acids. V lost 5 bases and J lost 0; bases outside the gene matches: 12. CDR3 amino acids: CASSPGTSPTNSYEQYF. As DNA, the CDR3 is TGCGCCAGCAGTCCCGGGACTAGCCCGACCAACTCCTACGAGCAGTACTTC.

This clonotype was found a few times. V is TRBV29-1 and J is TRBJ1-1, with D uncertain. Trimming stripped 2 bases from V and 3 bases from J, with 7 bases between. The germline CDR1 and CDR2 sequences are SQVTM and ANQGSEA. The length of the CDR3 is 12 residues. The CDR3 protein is CSVENSYTEAFF. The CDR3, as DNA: TGCAGCGTTGAAAACAGTTACACTGAAGCTTTCTTT.

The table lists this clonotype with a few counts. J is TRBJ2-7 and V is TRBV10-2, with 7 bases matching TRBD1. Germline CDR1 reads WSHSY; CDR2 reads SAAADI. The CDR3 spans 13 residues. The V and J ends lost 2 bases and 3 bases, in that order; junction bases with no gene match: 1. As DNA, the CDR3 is TGCGCCAGCAGTGAGGCAGGGGGCTACGAGCAGTACTTC. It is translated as CASSEAGGYEQYF.

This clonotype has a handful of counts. The CDR3 nucleotides are TGCAGCGTTGAGGGGGTCCCAGCAGATACGCAGTATTTT. This codes for CSVEGVPADTQYF. The V gene is TRBV29-1, the J gene TRBJ2-3; D possibly matches TRBD1 or TRBD2 (5 bases each). CDR1 and CDR2 (germline): SQVTM, ANQGSEA. Between the trimmed V and J ends, which lost 3 bases and 4 bases, there was a span of 11 bases. CDR3 length equals 13 residues.

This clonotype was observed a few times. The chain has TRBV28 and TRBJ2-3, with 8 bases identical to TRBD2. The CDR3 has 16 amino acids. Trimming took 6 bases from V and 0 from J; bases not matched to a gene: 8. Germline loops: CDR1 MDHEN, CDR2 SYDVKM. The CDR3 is CASRDAGGSSTDTQYF. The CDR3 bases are TGTGCCAGCAGGGACGCGGGGGGATCTAGCACAGATACGCAGTATTTT.

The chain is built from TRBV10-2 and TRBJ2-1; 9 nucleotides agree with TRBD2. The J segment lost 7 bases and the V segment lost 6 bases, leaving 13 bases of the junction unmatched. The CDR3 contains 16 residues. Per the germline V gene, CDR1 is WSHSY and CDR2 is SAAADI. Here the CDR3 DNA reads TGCGCCAGCAGCAAGGGGCGGCGGGAGGGCCTGAATGAGCAGTTCTTC. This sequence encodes CASSKGRREGLNEQFF.

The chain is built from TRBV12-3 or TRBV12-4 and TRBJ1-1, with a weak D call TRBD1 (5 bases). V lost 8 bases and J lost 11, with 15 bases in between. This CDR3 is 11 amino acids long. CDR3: CASPGQGEAFF. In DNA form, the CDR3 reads TGTGCCAGCCCGGGGCAGGGCGAGGCTTTCTTT.

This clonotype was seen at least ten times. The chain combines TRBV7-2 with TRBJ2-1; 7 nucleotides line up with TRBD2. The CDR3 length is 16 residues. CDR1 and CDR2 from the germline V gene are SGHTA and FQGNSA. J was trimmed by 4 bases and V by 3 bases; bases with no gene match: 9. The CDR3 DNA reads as TGTGCCAGCAGCTTGTCCTACCGCGGGGGATACAATGAGCAGTTCTTC. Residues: CASSLSYRGGYNEQFF.

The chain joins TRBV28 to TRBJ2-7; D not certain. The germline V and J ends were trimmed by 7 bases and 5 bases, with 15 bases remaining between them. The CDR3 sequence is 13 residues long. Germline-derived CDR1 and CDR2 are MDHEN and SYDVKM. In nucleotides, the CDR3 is TGTGCCAGCAATCTACAGCCTAGGGACGAGCAGTACTTC. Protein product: CASNLQPRDEQYF.